A single sample is the source of the 5 T cell receptor beta chains below, sequenced in a study of radiation and T cells in renal cell carcinoma (dated by TCRdb to 2020 to 2021). This sample's time point label indicates: baseline pretreatment blood. Taken with the paper, the label for treatment or condition translates to: 15 Gy SBRT to primary tumor, nephrectomy 4 weeks later. The library was obtained by the immunoSEQ multiplex PCR assay. In its TCRdb copy, this immuneACCESS table keeps in-frame sequences only and misses some clones. Where compared with another copy, unresolved V genes explain less than half of these, and the others have no known cause. This sample lists 95,000 or so clones; less than 90% were detected once. The ten largest make up approximately 8.1% of the sample. This sample comprised blood, obtained from a patient whose treatment included radiotherapy and nephrectomy. Receptors were obtained from a man aged 50 to 60 with renal cell carcinoma.

V and J are TRBV7-2 and TRBJ1-1; TRBD1 might be the D (6 bases). The CDR3 has 13 amino acids. The V end lost 2 bases, the J end lost 5 bases, and 9 bases lay between the germline ends. The germline V gene has CDR1 SGHTA and CDR2 FQGNSA. The CDR3 region is CASSLRGVTEAFF. The CDR3 region has the DNA TGTGCCAGCAGCTTAAGGGGGGTTACTGAAGCTTTCTTT.

V and J are TRBV7-9 and TRBJ2-6, with TRBD2 matching 7 bases. V shed 3 bases, J shed 0 bases, and the junction held 8 bases outside the gene matches. Germline loops: CDR1 SEHNR, CDR2 FQNEAQ (reference sequence). The CDR3 consists of 18 residues. This CDR3 reads CASSLASGVDSGANVLTF. In nucleotides, the CDR3 is TGTGCCAGCAGCTTGGCGAGCGGGGTTGACTCTGGGGCCAACGTCCTGACTTTC.

The V gene is TRBV15, the J gene TRBJ2-3; TRBD2 aligns across 16 bases. The CDR3 runs to 19 residues. Looked up from germline, CDR1 is LNHNV and CDR2 is YYDKDF (reference sequence). J was trimmed by 3 bases and V by 5 bases; bases with no gene match: 11. The DNA of the CDR3 is TGTGCCACCAGCCCGGGACTAGCGGGAGGGCCGTTTTCGACAGATACGCAGTATTTT. Translated: CATSPGLAGGPFSTDTQYF.

The chain couples TRBV5-1 to TRBJ2-7; D remains unclear. V dropped 2 bases and J dropped 1 base, with 10 bases sitting between them. The CDR3 has 14 amino acids. CDR1 and CDR2 from the germline V gene are SGHRS and YFSETQ. The CDR3 coding sequence is TGCGCCAGCAGCTTTACAGACGGATCCTACGAGCAGTACTTC. Residues: CASSFTDGSYEQYF.

The chain is built from TRBV19 and TRBJ2-3; TRBD2 matches at 13 bases. The CDR3 consists of 18 residues. Germline V gives CDR1 LNHDA, CDR2 SQIVND (reference sequence). The junction had 9 bases not matched to a gene; V was cut back by 6 bases and J by 0 bases. The DNA for the CDR3 is TGTGCCAGTAGCCCGACTAGCGGGGGGACCTCTAGCACAGATACGCAGTATTTT. It translates to CASSPTSGGTSSTDTQYF.